The source of this T cell receptor (beta chain) is a study of monozygotic twins with inflammatory bowel disease. CDR1 and CDR2 (germline): SGHRS, YFSETQ. The CDR3 spans 17 residues. One entry per CDR3 protein, without DNA, is what TCRdb gives after re-calling the 5' RACE reads. The listing contains a few hundred thousand distinct CDR3 sequences. Input material: blood. This TCR was sampled from a human donor with ulcerative colitis or Crohn's disease, or a healthy co-twin of an affected twin (not recorded which). The genes are TRBV5-1 and TRBJ2-5; TCRdb calls TRBD2, which cannot be checked without DNA. CDR3 sequence: CASSLAWASGGLKTQYF.